This passage covers 27 T cell receptor beta chains from one sample sequenced in a study of Graves' ophthalmopathy and Graves' hyperthyroidism. RNA transcripts served as template for amplifying TCR beta CDR3 sequences. Second-round multiplex PCR came after first-round RT-PCR with HTBI primers. Each CDR3 protein gets one entry after TCRdb re-called the multiplex PCR reads with MiXCR. Of 240,000 or so distinct CDR3 sequences in the sample, around 45% were seen once. The material sequenced was peripheral blood. The receptor set was obtained from an adult man with Graves' ophthalmopathy.

The count of this clonotype is one. The chain is built from TRBV5-1 and TRBJ2-2; 8 bases agree with TRBD1. V shed 0 bases and J 4 bases; nucleotides not matched to a gene: 5. Germline CDR1 is SGHRS and CDR2 is YFSETQ. The CDR3 has 16 residues. The CDR3 region has the DNA TGCGCCAGCAGCTTGGGACAGGGGAGTGGCACCGGGGAGCTGTTTTTT. Encoded protein: CASSLGQGSGTGELFF.

The rearrangement joins TRBV24-1 to TRBJ1-1, with 7 bases fitting TRBD1. The CDR3 has 16 amino acids. The germline CDR1 and CDR2 sequences are KGHDR and SFDVKD. V was pared by 3 bases and J by 6 bases, with 12 bases of the junction left unmatched. The CDR3 region is CATSDPTGANPSEAFF. The CDR3 nucleotides read TGTGCCACCAGTGATCCAACAGGGGCCAACCCGTCTGAAGCTTTCTTT.

This clonotype was detected only a few times. Germline and junction disagree at one end, which may indicate a read error. The V and J genes are TRBV10-3 and TRBJ1-2; 9 bases map to TRBD1. Germline V gene data show CDR1 as ENHRY and CDR2 as SYGVKD. CDR3 length: 15 residues. The CDR3: CASSEGTGPYYGYTF. CDR3 bases: TGTGCCAGCAGTGAAGGGACAGGGCCTTACTATGGCTACACCTTC.

This clonotype has a handful of counts. The chain carries TRBV2 and TRBJ1-5; 7 bases line up with TRBD1. The CDR3 covers 14 residues. V dropped 4 bases and J dropped 2; count of bases not matched to a gene: 2. CDR1 SNHLY and CDR2 FYNNEI come from the germline V gene. CDR3 sequence: CASSGGTGNQPQHF. CDR3 in DNA: TGTGCCAGCAGTGGCGGGACAGGCAATCAGCCCCAGCATTTT.

V and J are TRBV6-2 or TRBV6-3 and TRBJ1-3; TRBD1 aligns across 9 bases. The CDR3 extends over 16 amino acids. After removal of 5 bases from V and 4 bases from J, the junction contained 9 bases not matched to a gene. Germline CDR1 is MNHEY and CDR2 is SVGEGT. CDR3 in amino acids: CASSRPGQGAGNTIYF. The CDR3 coding sequence is TGTGCCAGCAGTCGTCCGGGACAGGGTGCAGGAAACACCATATATTTT.

This clonotype has a single count. It may be a read error: a sequence one base away is much more abundant. V gene TRBV15 combines with J gene TRBJ1-6; D gene uncertain. Germline lookup yields CDR1 LNHNV and CDR2 YYDKDF (reference sequence). V lost 3 bases, J lost 7 bases, and 10 bases lay in between. This CDR3 spans 14 amino acids. The CDR3 sequence: CATSSSRQNSPLHF. CDR3 nucleotide sequence: TGTGCCACCAGCAGCTCCCGGCAAAATTCACCCCTCCACTTT.

The chain has TRBV6-5 and TRBJ2-5, with D perhaps given as TRBD1 or TRBD2 (5 bases each). The CDR3 extends over 13 amino acids. The germline V and J ends were trimmed by 4 bases and 5 bases, with 11 bases remaining between them. Germline CDR1 and CDR2: MNHEY and SVGAGI. The chain's CDR3 is CASSWGSRETQYF. DNA for the CDR3: TGTGCCAGCAGTTGGGGGAGTCGGGAGACCCAGTACTTC.

This clonotype appeared a few times. J is TRBJ1-3 and V is TRBV7-9; D perhaps matches TRBD1 (5 bases). V was cut by 4 bases and J by 0 bases, with 10 bases left in between. There are 15 residues in the CDR3. Germline V gene sequence: CDR1 SEHNR, CDR2 FQNEAQ (reference sequence). This chain's CDR3 is CASSSGTASGNTIYF. The DNA for the CDR3 is TGTGCCAGCAGCTCCGGGACGGCCTCTGGAAACACCATATATTTT.

The chain carries TRBV20-1 and TRBJ2-7, with D possibly TRBD2 on 6 matching bases. V shed 4 bases and J shed 4 bases, with 17 bases lying between them. This CDR3 contains 14 residues. In germline, CDR1 is DFQATT, CDR2 SNEGSKA (reference sequence). The CDR3 coding sequence is TGCAGTGCTACCTCGGAAACGGGAGCGTACGAGCAGTACTTC. Translating it yields CSATSETGAYEQYF.

V gene TRBV9 combines with J gene TRBJ2-7; D is unclear. The DNA end is a closer match to TRBJ2-1, so the J assignment may be wrong. Per germline, CDR1 SGDLS and CDR2 YYNGEE. The CDR3 runs to 13 residues. The CDR3 sequence is CASSVGDAREQFF. DNA for the CDR3: TGTGCCAGCAGCGTAGGAGATGCGAGGGAGCAGTTCTTC.

J is TRBJ2-7 and V is TRBV4-2; TRBD1 matches 10 bases. The germline V gene encodes CDR1 LGHNA and CDR2 YNFKEQ. This CDR3 contains 13 residues. V shed 3 bases, J shed 7 bases, and the junction held 3 bases outside the gene matches. The CDR3 DNA is TGTGCCAGCAGCCACAGGACAGGGGGTGAGCAGTACTTC. Amino acid sequence: CASSHRTGGEQYF.

This clonotype was counted only a few times. The genes are TRBV7-3 and TRBJ2-2, with D perhaps assigned TRBD1 or TRBD2 (5 bases each). The germline V and J ends were trimmed by 4 bases and 1 base, with 13 bases remaining between them. The CDR3 sequence is 16 residues long. Germline-derived CDR1 and CDR2 are SGHTA and FQGTGA. The CDR3 sequence: CASSSGTAKNTGELFF. Written as DNA, the CDR3 is TGTGCCAGCAGCTCCGGGACCGCGAAGAACACCGGGGAGCTGTTTTTT.

Only a few counts were recorded for this clonotype. This chain connects TRBV7-2 to TRBJ2-7, with 11 bases identical to TRBD2. V lost 5 bases to trimming and J lost 7 bases; unmatched junction nucleotides: 10. This CDR3 has 15 amino acids. In germline, CDR1 is SGHTA, CDR2 FQGNSA. Written as DNA, the CDR3 is TGTGCCAGCAGCCCGCGACTAGCGGGAAATCGGGAGCAGTACTTC. This translates into CASSPRLAGNREQYF. Supplemented by reference TRBV7-2 and TRBJ2-7, the full variable domain reads GAGVSQSPSNKVTEKGKDVELRCDPISGHTALYWYRQSLGQGLEFLIYFQGNSAPDKSGLPSDRFSAERTGGSVSTLTIQRTQQEDSAVYLCASSPRLAGNREQYFGPGTRLTVT.

This chain uses TRBV7-4 with TRBJ2-5; TRBD2 aligns across 7 bases. CDR3 length: 15 amino acids. With V trimmed by 5 bases and J by 7 bases, 13 bases remained unmatched. Germline values: CDR1 SGHVT, CDR2 SQSDAQ. The CDR3 nucleotides are TGTGCCAGCAGCCTTGGACTAGTAGGAGAAGGGACCCAGTACTTC. Protein sequence: CASSLGLVGEGTQYF.

This clonotype was recorded only once. The chain joins TRBV19 to TRBJ2-2; D remains ambiguous. The CDR3 has 13 amino acids. V lost 8 bases and J 5 bases, leaving 12 bases between the germline ends. From germline, CDR1 is LNHDA and CDR2 SQIVND (reference sequence). In DNA, the CDR3 is TGTGCCAGTTCAAGGGTGGGGACCGGGGAGCTGTTTTTT. Encoded protein: CASSRVGTGELFF.

The J gene is TRBJ2-7, the V gene TRBV4-2; D not certain. The CDR3 length is 14 residues. Trimming took off 0 bases at V and 2 bases at J, with 8 bases between the two ends. Germline CDR1 LGHNA, CDR2 YNFKEQ. The chain's CDR3 is CASSQEGSAYEQYF. The CDR3 region has the DNA TGTGCCAGCAGCCAAGAGGGGTCGGCCTACGAGCAGTACTTC.

This rearrangement joins TRBV4-1 to TRBJ2-7, with D perhaps matching TRBD1 (5 bases). Germline V gene lookup returns CDR1 MGHRA and CDR2 YSYEKL. V was trimmed by 3 bases and J by 0 bases, leaving 6 bases between them. The CDR3 sequence is 13 residues long. The CDR3 spells CASSHTGSYEQYF. The CDR3 coding sequence is TGCGCCAGCAGCCATACAGGCTCCTACGAGCAGTACTTC.

The chain employs TRBV29-1 and TRBJ1-1; D remains ambiguous. The CDR3 spans 13 residues. Germline loops: CDR1 SQVTM, CDR2 ANQGSEA. With 6 bases removed from V and 6 bases from J, the gap between germline ends came to 17 bases. The DNA for the CDR3 is TGCAGCGTCTTAGCCGTTTCGACCTCTGAAGCTTTCTTT. It is translated as CSVLAVSTSEAFF.

This clonotype has just one count. This chain uses TRBV20-1 with TRBJ2-6; D ambiguous. The CDR3 extends over 16 amino acids. CDR1 is DFQATT and CDR2 is SNEGSKA in the germline V gene (reference sequence). Trimming left V 0 bases short and J 1 base short, with 10 bases between. The chain's CDR3 is CSARDASLSGANVLTF. The DNA of the CDR3 is TGCAGTGCTAGAGACGCTAGTCTGTCTGGGGCCAACGTCCTGACTTTC.

The chain carries TRBV7-8 and TRBJ2-5, with D tentatively TRBD1 (7 bases). This CDR3 spans 17 amino acids. Germline V gene sequence: CDR1 SGHVS, CDR2 FQNEAQ. Trimming pared 3 bases from V and 4 bases from J, leaving 21 bases between. CDR3 amino acids: CASSFKRQGGDRETQYF. The CDR3 bases are TGTGCCAGCAGCTTTAAAAGGCAGGGGGGAGATCGAGAGACCCAGTACTTC.

This clonotype was seen a handful of times. The V call is TRBV5-8, the J call TRBJ1-2, with 12 bases matching TRBD1. The CDR3 has 16 residues. J was trimmed by 6 bases and V by 2 bases; bases with no gene match: 8. Germline CDR1 and CDR2: SGHTS and YDEGEE. In DNA, the CDR3 is TGTGCCAGCAGCTTTCCGGGACAGGGGGCAGTTGATGGCTACACCTTC. It yields the protein CASSFPGQGAVDGYTF.

The CDR3 nucleotides are TGTGCCAGCTCCGCACAGCGAATGAACACTGAAGCTTTCTTT. This sequence encodes CASSAQRMNTEAFF. The genes are TRBV7-2 and TRBJ1-1; D not resolved. V was pared by 8 bases and J by 0 bases, with 13 bases between. This CDR3 is 14 amino acids long. CDR1 and CDR2 (germline): SGHTA, FQGNSA.

The chain joins TRBV7-2 to TRBJ1-2; 8 positions match TRBD1. The trim removed 7 bases at V and 2 bases at J, leaving 12 bases unmatched. The CDR3 runs 16 residues. Per germline, CDR1 SGHTA and CDR2 FQGNSA. Written as DNA, the CDR3 is TGTGCCAGCACCACACCCGCCAGGGGGCTAAACTATGGCTACACCTTC. It codes for CASTTPARGLNYGYTF.

This sequence joins TRBV5-1 and TRBJ2-2; D not certain. Germline CDR1 reads SGHRS; CDR2 reads YFSETQ. V lost 3 bases to trimming and J lost 4 bases, with 13 bases between them. The CDR3 length is 15 residues. DNA of the CDR3: TGCGCCAGCAGCTCGGCCATTCCCGGCACCGGGGAGCTGTTTTTT. It codes for CASSSAIPGTGELFF.

Ten or more counts support this clonotype. The V gene is TRBV29-1, the J gene TRBJ1-5, with TRBD1 identical over 9 bases. V lost 5 bases, J lost 2 bases, and 1 base stayed unmatched. Germline CDR1 reads SQVTM; CDR2 reads ANQGSEA. CDR3 length: 13 amino acids. The CDR3 DNA sequence: TGCAGCGTTCGGACAGGGGGCAATCAGCCCCAGCATTTT. This codes for CSVRTGGNQPQHF.

This clonotype was recorded once. The chain recombines TRBV20-1 with TRBJ2-3, with a possible D match to TRBD2 (6 bases). The CDR3 contains 16 residues. V lost 0 bases to trimming and J lost 0 bases, with 13 bases between them. Germline-derived CDR1 and CDR2 are DFQATT and SNEGSKA (reference sequence). CDR3 residues: CSARDSGGASTDTQYF. The CDR3 nucleotides are TGCAGTGCTAGAGATTCTGGAGGGGCGAGCACAGATACGCAGTATTTT.

V gene TRBV29-1 combines with J gene TRBJ2-7; 10 positions match TRBD1. Germline V gene data show CDR1 as SQVTM and CDR2 as ANQGSEA. Trimming removed 6 bases from V and 0 bases from J; junction bases left unmatched: 5. This CDR3 has 14 amino acids. The CDR3 DNA reads as TGCAGCGTATCTGGACAGGGGGGCTCCTACGAGCAGTACTTC. Protein sequence: CSVSGQGGSYEQYF.